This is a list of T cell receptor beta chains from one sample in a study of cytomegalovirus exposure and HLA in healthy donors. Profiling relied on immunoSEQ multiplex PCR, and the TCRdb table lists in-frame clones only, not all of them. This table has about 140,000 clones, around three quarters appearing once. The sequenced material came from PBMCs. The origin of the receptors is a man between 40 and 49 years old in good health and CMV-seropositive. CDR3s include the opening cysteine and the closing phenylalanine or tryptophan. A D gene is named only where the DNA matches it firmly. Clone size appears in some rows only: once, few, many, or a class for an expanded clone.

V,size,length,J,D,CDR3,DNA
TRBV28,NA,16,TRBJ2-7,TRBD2,CASSLARASGDYEQYF,TGTGCCAGCAGCTTAGCTAGGGCTAGCGGGGACTACGAGCAGTACTTC
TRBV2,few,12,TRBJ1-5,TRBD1,CASSGQGQTQHF,TGTGCCAGCAGCGGACAGGGGCAAACCCAGCATTTT
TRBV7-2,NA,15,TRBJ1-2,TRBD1,CASSLEQGYSYGYTF,TGTGCCAGCAGCTTAGAACAGGGGTACAGCTATGGCTACACCTTC
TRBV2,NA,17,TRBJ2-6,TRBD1,CASKPGQGFFGANVLTF,TGTGCCAGCAAACCCGGACAGGGATTCTTTGGGGCCAACGTCCTGACTTTC
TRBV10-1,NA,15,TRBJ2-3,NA,CASSETGRQQDTQYF,TGCGCCAGCAGTGAAACAGGGCGGCAGCAAGATACGCAGTATTTT
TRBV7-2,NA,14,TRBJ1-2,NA,CASSLMRSNYGYTF,TGTGCCAGCAGCTTAATGAGGAGTAACTATGGCTACACCTTC
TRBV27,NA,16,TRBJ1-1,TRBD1,CASSTLPGQGSTEAFF,TGTGCCAGCAGCACCTTACCGGGACAGGGGAGCACTGAAGCTTTCTTT
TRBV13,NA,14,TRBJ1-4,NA,CASSSRWSDEKLFF,TGTGCCAGCAGCTCGAGATGGTCGGATGAAAAACTGTTTTTT
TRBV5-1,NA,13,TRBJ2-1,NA,CASTSPGSLEQFF,TGCGCCAGCACCTCCCCCGGGTCTCTGGAGCAGTTCTTC
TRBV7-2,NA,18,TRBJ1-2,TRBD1,CASSLIGGTTGRKYGYTF,TGTGCCAGCAGCTTAATTGGGGGGACGACAGGGAGGAAGTATGGCTACACCTTC
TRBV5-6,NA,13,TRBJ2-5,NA,CASSLAGRETQYF,TGTGCCAGCAGCTTGGCGGGTCGGGAGACCCAGTACTTC
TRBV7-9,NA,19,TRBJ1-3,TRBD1,CASSATRGQAASSGNTIYF,TGTGCCAGCAGCGCCACTCGTGGACAGGCAGCCTCCTCTGGAAACACCATATATTTT
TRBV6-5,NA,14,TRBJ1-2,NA,CASSLYSGSYGYTF,TGTGCCAGCAGCCTATACAGTGGGAGCTATGGCTACACCTTC
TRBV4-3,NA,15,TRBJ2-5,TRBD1,CASSQGDRVGETQYF,TGCGCCAGCAGCCAAGGTGACAGGGTGGGAGAGACCCAGTACTTC
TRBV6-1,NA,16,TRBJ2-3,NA,CASSEQGVPGTDTQYF,TGTGCCAGCAGTGAACAAGGGGTGCCGGGCACAGATACGCAGTATTTT
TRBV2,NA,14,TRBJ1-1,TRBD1,CASSSSGGWTEAFF,TGTGCCAGTAGTAGTTCAGGGGGCTGGACTGAAGCTTTCTTT
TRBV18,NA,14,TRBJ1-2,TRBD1,CASSPTGQGSGYTF,TGTGCCAGCTCACCTACGGGACAGGGGTCTGGCTACACCTTC
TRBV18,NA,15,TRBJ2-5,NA,CASSQTDRNQETQYF,TGTGCCAGCTCACAAACCGACAGAAACCAAGAGACCCAGTACTTC
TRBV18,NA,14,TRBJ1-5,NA,CASSPGQSNQPQHF,TGTGCCAGCTCACCTGGACAGAGCAATCAGCCCCAGCATTTT
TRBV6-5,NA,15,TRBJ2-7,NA,CASTTRPGKTYEQYF,TGTGCCAGCACAACCCGACCGGGAAAAACCTACGAGCAGTACTTC
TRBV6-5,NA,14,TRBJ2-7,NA,CASRRQPNPYEQYF,TGTGCCAGCAGAAGACAGCCAAATCCCTACGAGCAGTACTTC
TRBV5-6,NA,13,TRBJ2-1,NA,CASRAVSYNEQFF,TGTGCCTCGCGGGCGGTAAGTTACAATGAGCAGTTCTTC
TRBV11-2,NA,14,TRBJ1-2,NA,CASSLSVAGHGYTF,TGTGCCAGCAGCTTATCGGTGGCGGGGCACGGCTACACCTTC
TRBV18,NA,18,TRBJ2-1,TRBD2,CASSPLDQLAGVHNEQFF,TGTGCCAGCTCCCCACTTGATCAACTAGCGGGAGTCCACAATGAGCAGTTCTTC
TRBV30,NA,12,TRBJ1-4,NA,CARRGANEKLFF,TGTGCCCGGAGGGGAGCTAATGAAAAACTGTTTTTT
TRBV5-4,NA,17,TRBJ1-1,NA,CASSLGGRQGLDTEAFF,TGTGCCAGCAGCTTGGGGGGTCGTCAGGGGCTCGACACTGAAGCTTTCTTT
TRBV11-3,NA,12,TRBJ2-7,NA,CASRGQRYEQYF,TGTGCCAGCAGGGGTCAGCGGTACGAGCAGTACTTC
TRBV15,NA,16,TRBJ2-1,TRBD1,CATSRGFGTGDNEQFF,TGTGCCACCAGCAGAGGATTCGGGACAGGGGACAATGAGCAGTTCTTC
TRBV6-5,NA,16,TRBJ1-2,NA,CASSYSIPAGADGYTF,TGTGCCAGCAGTTACTCGATCCCTGCAGGCGCCGATGGCTACACCTTC
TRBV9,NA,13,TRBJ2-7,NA,CASSPRMAGEQYF,TGTGCCAGCAGCCCCAGAATGGCAGGCGAGCAGTACTTC
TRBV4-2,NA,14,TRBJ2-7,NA,CASSQERDRYEQYF,TGTGCCAGCAGCCAAGAGCGGGACAGATACGAGCAGTACTTC
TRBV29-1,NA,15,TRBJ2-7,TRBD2,CSVKGTSGNFYEQYF,TGCAGCGTGAAGGGGACTAGCGGGAACTTCTACGAGCAGTACTTC
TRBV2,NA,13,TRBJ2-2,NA,CASSLSGYGELFF,TGTGCCAGCAGCCTGTCGGGATACGGGGAGCTGTTTTTT
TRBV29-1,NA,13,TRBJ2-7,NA,CSVEGRARNEQYF,TGCAGCGTTGAAGGCAGGGCGAGGAACGAGCAGTACTTC
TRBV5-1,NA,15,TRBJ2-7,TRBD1,CASSSARTGAYEQYF,TGCGCCAGCAGCTCCGCGCGGACAGGGGCCTACGAGCAGTACTTC
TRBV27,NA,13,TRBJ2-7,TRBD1,CASSLGTGYEQYF,TGTGCCAGCAGTTTAGGGACAGGCTACGAGCAGTACTTC
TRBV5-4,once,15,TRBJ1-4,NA,CASSLEGVYGEKLFF,TGTGCCAGCAGCTTGGAGGGGGTGTACGGTGAAAAACTGTTTTTT
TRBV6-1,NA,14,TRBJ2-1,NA,CASILTAGPNEQFF,TGTGCCAGCATCCTCACGGCGGGGCCTAATGAGCAGTTCTTC
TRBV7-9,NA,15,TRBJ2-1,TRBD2,CASSVPGGTSFEQFF,TGTGCCAGCAGCGTGCCCGGCGGGACTAGCTTTGAGCAGTTCTTC
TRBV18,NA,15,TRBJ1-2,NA,CASSPRGARDYGYTF,TGTGCCAGCTCACCGCGGGGGGCACGGGACTATGGCTACACCTTC
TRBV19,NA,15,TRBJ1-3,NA,CASRRYSSSGNTIYF,TGTGCCAGCCGGAGGTACAGTTCTTCTGGAAACACCATATATTTT
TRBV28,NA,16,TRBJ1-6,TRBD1,CASSPRQGLNNSPLHF,TGTGCCAGCAGTCCCCGACAGGGTCTAAATAATTCACCCCTCCACTTT
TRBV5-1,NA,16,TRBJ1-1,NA,CASSPTPDTMNTEAFF,TGCGCCAGCAGCCCGACCCCGGACACCATGAACACTGAAGCTTTCTTT
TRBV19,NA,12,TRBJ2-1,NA,CASSPPRGQQFF,TGTGCCAGTAGTCCCCCTCGCGGGCAGCAGTTCTTC
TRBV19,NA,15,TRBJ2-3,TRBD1,CASHKGQGRGDTQYF,TGTGCCAGTCACAAAGGACAGGGCAGAGGAGATACGCAGTATTTT
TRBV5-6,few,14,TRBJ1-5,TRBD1,CASSLGGTGQPQHF,TGTGCCAGCAGCTTGGGAGGGACAGGGCAGCCCCAGCATTTT
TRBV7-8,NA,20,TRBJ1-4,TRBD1,CASSSPAGRGRVATNEKLFF,TGTGCCAGCAGCTCCCCGGCGGGCAGGGGGCGGGTAGCAACTAATGAAAAACTGTTTTTT
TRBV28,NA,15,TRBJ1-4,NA,CASSPPPELNEKLFF,TGTGCCAGCAGTCCCCCACCCGAGCTAAATGAAAAACTGTTTTTT
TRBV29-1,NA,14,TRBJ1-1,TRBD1,CSVETGPRGLEAFF,TGCAGCGTTGAAACCGGTCCGAGGGGGCTGGAAGCTTTCTTT
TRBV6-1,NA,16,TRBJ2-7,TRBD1,CASSENRGLSNYEQYF,TGTGCCAGCAGTGAGAACAGGGGGCTCTCAAACTACGAGCAGTACTTC
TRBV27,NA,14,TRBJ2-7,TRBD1,CASSFGQGSYEQYF,TGTGCCAGCAGTTTCGGACAGGGATCCTACGAGCAGTACTTC
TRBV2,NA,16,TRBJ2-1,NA,CASSESKGGVYNEQFF,TGTGCCAGCAGTGAATCGAAGGGCGGGGTTTACAATGAGCAGTTCTTC